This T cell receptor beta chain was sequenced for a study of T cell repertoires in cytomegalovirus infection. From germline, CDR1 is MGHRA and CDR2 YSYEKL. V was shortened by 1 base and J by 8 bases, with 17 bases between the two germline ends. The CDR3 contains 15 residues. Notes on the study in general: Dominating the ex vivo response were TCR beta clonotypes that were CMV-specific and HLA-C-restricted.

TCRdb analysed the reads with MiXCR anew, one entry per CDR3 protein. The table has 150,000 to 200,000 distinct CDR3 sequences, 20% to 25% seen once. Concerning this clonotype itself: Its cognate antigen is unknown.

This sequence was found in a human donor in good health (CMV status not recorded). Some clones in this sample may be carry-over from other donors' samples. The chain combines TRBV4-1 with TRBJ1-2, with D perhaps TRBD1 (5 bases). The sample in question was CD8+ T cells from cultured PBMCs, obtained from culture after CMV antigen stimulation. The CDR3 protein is CASSQADGGDRGYTF. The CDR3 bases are TGCGCCAGCAGCCAAGCCGACGGGGGGGATCGGGGCTACACCTTC.